The entry below describes one T cell receptor (beta chain). The CDR3 is 15 residues long. The V and J ends lost 4 bases and 0 bases respectively, with 11 bases between them. Germline V gives CDR1 SGHRS, CDR2 YFSETQ. Per the original data handling: Estimates of nucleated cell counts were drawn from the amplification of reference gene primers. Method: immunoSEQ multiplex PCR; TCRdb's copy keeps in-frame clones and lacks some. V, J and clone size derive from that table, while D and trimming were established from the DNA sequence. The profile shows about 150,000 clones, under 95% of them singletons. This sample is part of a study of blood T cell repertoires in COVID-19. About the research overall: The United States, Italy and Spain were the sources of the acute and convalescent COVID-19 samples. From T cells, B-cell-depleted T cells, or PBMCs came the material, which was cDNA or gDNA.

Sequencing input: peripheral blood. This chain links TRBV5-1 with TRBJ2-1; TRBD2 might be the D (5 bases). The TCR originated in a man aged 45 to 65 with acute or convalescent COVID-19. CDR3 in DNA: TGCGCCAGCAGCCTAGAGCGGAACTCCTACAATGAGCAGTTCTTC. Translated, it gives CASSLERNSYNEQFF.